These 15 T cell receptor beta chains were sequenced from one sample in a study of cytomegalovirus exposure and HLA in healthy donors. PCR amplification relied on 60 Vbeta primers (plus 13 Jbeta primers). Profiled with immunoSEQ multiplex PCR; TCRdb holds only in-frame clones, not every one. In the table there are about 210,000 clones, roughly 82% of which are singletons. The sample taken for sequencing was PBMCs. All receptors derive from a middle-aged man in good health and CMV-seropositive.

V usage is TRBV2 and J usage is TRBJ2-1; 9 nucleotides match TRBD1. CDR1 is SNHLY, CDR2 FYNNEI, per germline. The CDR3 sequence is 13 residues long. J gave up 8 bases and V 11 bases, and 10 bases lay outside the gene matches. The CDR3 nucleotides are TGTGCCGGTTCCGGGACAGGGTTCGATGAGCAGTTCTTC. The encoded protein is CAGSGTGFDEQFF.

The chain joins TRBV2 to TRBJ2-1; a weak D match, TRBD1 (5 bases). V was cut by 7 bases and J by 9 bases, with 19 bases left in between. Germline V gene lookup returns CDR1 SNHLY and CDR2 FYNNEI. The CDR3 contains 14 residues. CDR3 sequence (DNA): TGTGCCAGCATAAAGAGCAGGGTGGGTGGTGAGCAGTTCTTC. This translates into CASIKSRVGGEQFF. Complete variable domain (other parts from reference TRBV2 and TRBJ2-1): EPEVTQTPSHQVTQMGQEVILRCVPISNHLYFYWYRQILGQKVEFLVSFYNNEISEKSEIFDDQFSVERPDGSNFTLKIRSTKLEDSAMYFCASIKSRVGGEQFFGPGTRLTVL.

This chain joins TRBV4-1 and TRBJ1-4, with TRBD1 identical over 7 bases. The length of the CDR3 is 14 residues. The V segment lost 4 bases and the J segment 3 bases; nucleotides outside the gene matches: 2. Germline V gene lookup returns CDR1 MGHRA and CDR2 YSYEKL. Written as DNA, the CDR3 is TGCGCCAGCAGCCCGGGACAGCCTAATGAAAAACTGTTTTTT. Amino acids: CASSPGQPNEKLFF.

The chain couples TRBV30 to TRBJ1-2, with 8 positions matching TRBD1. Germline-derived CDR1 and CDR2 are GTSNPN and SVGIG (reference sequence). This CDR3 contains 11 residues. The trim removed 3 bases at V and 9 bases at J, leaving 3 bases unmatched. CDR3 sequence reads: CAWRDRGSYTF. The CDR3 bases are TGTGCCTGGAGAGACAGGGGTAGCTACACCTTC.

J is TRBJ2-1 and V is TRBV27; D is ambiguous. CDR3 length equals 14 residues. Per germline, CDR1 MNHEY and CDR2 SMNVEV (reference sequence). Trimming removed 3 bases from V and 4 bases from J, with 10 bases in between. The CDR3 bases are TGTGCCAGCAGTTTCTTTTCGTCTTACAATGAGCAGTTCTTC. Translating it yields CASSFFSSYNEQFF.

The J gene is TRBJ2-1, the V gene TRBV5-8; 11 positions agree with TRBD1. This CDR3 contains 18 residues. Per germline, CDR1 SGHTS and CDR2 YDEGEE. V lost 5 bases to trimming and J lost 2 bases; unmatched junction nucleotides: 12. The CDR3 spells CASSSDRGPGSPYNEQFF. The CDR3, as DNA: TGTGCCAGCAGTTCGGACAGGGGGCCAGGGTCTCCCTACAATGAGCAGTTCTTC.

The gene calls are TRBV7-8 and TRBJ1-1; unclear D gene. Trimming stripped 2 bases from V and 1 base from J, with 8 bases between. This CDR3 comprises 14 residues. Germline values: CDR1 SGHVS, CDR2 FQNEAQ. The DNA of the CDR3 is TGTGCCAGCAGCTTAATTGTCGGGAACACTGAAGCTTTCTTT. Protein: CASSLIVGNTEAFF.

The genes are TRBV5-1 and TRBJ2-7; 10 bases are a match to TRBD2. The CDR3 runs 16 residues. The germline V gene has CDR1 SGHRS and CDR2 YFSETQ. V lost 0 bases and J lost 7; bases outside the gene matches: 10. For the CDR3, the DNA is TGCGCCAGCAGCTTGGTGGGAGCGGGAGGGCCTCAAGAGCAGTACTTC. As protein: CASSLVGAGGPQEQYF.

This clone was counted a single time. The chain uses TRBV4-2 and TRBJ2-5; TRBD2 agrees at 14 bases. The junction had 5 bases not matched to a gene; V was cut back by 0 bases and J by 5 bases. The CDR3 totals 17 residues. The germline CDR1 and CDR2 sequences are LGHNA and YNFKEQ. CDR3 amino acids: CASSQEGLAGVSETQYF. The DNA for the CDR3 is TGTGCCAGCAGCCAAGAGGGACTAGCGGGAGTGTCGGAGACCCAGTACTTC.

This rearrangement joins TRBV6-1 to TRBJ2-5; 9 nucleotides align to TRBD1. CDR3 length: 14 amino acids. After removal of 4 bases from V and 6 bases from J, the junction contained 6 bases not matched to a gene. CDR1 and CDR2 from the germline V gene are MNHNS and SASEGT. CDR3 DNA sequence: TGTGCCAGCAGTGCGATACAGGGGGCAAAGACCCAGTACTTC. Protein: CASSAIQGAKTQYF.

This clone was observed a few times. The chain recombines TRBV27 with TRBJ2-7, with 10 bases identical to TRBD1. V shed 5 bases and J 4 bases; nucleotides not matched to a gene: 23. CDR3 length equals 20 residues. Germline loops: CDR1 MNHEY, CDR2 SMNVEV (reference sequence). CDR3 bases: TGTGCCAGCAGTGTGCGCAATGGGACAGGGGAGGCCAAGGGATTATACGAGCAGTACTTC. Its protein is CASSVRNGTGEAKGLYEQYF.

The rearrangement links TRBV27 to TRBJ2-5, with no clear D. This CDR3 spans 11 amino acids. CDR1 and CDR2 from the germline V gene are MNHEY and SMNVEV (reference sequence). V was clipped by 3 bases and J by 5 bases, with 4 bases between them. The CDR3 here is CASSLRETQYF. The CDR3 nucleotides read TGTGCCAGCAGTTTGCGGGAGACCCAGTACTTC.

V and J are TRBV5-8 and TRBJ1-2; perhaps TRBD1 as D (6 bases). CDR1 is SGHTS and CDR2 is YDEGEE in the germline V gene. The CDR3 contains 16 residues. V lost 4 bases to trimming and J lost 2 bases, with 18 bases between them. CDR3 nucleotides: TGTGCCAGCAGCGCTCACAGGGCTTTGACCAACTATGGCTACACCTTC. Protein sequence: CASSAHRALTNYGYTF. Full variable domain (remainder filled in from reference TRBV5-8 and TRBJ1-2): EAGVTQSPTHLIKTRGQQATLRCSPISGHTSVYWYQQALGLGLQFLLWYDEGEERNRGNFPPRFSGRQFPNYSSELNVNALELEDSALYLCASSAHRALTNYGYTFGSGTRLTVV.

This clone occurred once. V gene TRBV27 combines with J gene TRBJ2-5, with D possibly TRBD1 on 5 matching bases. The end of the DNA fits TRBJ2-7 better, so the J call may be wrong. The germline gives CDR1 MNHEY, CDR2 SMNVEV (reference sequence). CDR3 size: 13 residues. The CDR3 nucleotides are TGTGCCAGCAGTCCTGACAGCTCCTACGAGCAGTACTTC. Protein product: CASSPDSSYEQYF.

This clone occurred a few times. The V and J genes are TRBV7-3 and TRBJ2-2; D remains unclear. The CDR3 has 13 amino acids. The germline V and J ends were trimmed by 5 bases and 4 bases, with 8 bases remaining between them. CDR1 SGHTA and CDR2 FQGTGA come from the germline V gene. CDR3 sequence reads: CASSAFGTGELFF. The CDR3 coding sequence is TGTGCCAGCAGCGCGTTCGGCACCGGGGAGCTGTTTTTT.